Each of the 29 T cell receptor beta chains below was sequenced from the same sample in a study of tumor and adjacent non-tumor tissue in lung cancer (dated by TCRdb to the late 2010s). RNA was extracted from bulk unsorted tissue and checked for quality with a NanoDrop ND-1000 and an Agilent 2100. Library construction relied on multiplex PCR. The instrument given in TCRdb is Illumina HiSeq 2500. Following protocols modified from ARM-PCR, the researchers constructed TCRbeta libraries through three rounds of nested PCR with primers (Table S4). Using fastp trimming at Q25 and MiXCR clonotype assembly, TCRdb reanalyzed the public sequencing data and kept in-frame beta chains. For every CDR3 protein sequence, its rows merge into one entry that carries the most common genes and DNA. The table for this sample lists about 110,000 distinct CDR3 sequences; approximately 80% of them were counted only once. Approximately 22% of the sample comes from the top ten.

Sequencing used lung tumor tissue. The receptors were sampled from a man between 65 and 85 years old with non-small cell lung cancer.

This clonotype was detected a few times. This may be a read error: a much more frequent sequence differs by one nucleotide. The chain recombines TRBV20-1 with TRBJ1-1; 8 bases agree with TRBD1. Germline assignment: CDR1 DFQATT and CDR2 SNEGSKA (reference sequence). The CDR3 extends over 14 amino acids. CDR3 coding DNA: TGCAGTGCTCGCAAGTGGGACAGGAACAGTGAAGCTTTCTTT. As protein: CSARKWDRNSEAFF.

As concerns this clonotype: A much larger clone differs by one base, so this may be a read error. This chain links TRBV20-1 with TRBJ1-1, with D maybe TRBD1 (5 bases). The CDR3 consists of 13 residues. Germline loops: CDR1 DFQATT, CDR2 SNEGSKA (reference sequence). CDR3: CSARIAGGTETFF. In nucleotides, the CDR3 is TGCAGTGCTAGGATAGCCGGCGGGACTGAAACTTTCTTT.

Of note for this clonotype: A much bigger clone sits one base away, suggesting this may be a read error. The chain couples TRBV11-2 to TRBJ2-5; D uncertain. The CDR3 contains 11 residues. CDR1 and CDR2 (germline): SGHAT, FQNNGV. Here the CDR3 reads CASSYEETRYF. In DNA form, the CDR3 reads TGTGCCAGCAGCTACGAAGAGACCCGGTACTTC.

This clonotype showed up just once. At one of its ends the junction is not consistent with the germline gene, which may arise from a read error. The chain carries TRBV5-1 and TRBJ1-1, with TRBD1 matching over 7 bases. Germline V lookup: CDR1 SGHRS, CDR2 YFSETQ. The CDR3 length is 15 residues. The chain's CDR3 is CASSKKTGMNTVAFF. CDR3 bases: TGCGCCAGTAGCAAGAAGACAGGGATGAACACTGTAGCTTTCTTT. Variable domain in full (rest from reference TRBV5-1 and TRBJ1-1): KAGVTQTPRYLIKTRGQQVTLSCSPISGHRSVSWYQQTPGQGLQFLFEYFSETQRNKGNFPGRFSGRQFSNSRSEMNVSTLELGDSALYLCASSKKTGMNTVAFFGQGTRLTVV.

V is TRBV6-5 and J is TRBJ2-1; TRBD1 is a possible D gene (5 bases). In germline, CDR1 is MNHEY, CDR2 SVGAGI. V lost 7 bases to trimming and J lost 3 bases, with 19 bases between them. The CDR3 loop spans 16 amino acids. The CDR3 region has the DNA TGTGCCAGCAACTACGGTGTAGGGGATTACTACAATGAGCAGTTCTTC. It yields the protein CASNYGVGDYYNEQFF.

Comments on this clonotype: One end of the junction fails to match germline, which may point to a read error. This chain links TRBV11-1 with TRBJ2-1; TRBD1 agrees at 7 bases. This CDR3 region has 16 residues. From germline, CDR1 is SGHAT and CDR2 FQDESV (reference sequence). The CDR3 sequence is CVSSPRPGQWPHEQLF. The CDR3 DNA follows: TGTGTCAGCAGCCCCCGGCCGGGACAGTGGCCACATGAGCAGCTCTTC.

CDR3 residues: CTNRPTGVSTEAFF. As DNA, the CDR3 is TGTACCAACAGACCGACAGGGGTAAGCACTGAAGCTTTCTTT. The chain employs TRBV12-3 or TRBV12-4 and TRBJ1-1; TRBD1 matches 8 bases. The CDR3 runs to 14 residues.

As regards this clonotype: This could be a read error, since a much larger clone is one nucleotide away. J is TRBJ1-1 and V is TRBV30, with D hard to call. CDR1 is GTSNPN, CDR2 SVGIG, per germline (reference sequence). The CDR3 consists of 12 residues. For the CDR3, the DNA is TGTGCCTTGAGTCTAATGAACACTGAAGCTTTCTTT. It specifies CALSLMNTEAFF.

A remark on this clonotype: Here the CDR3 omits its conserved ending phenylalanine or tryptophan, so a read error is the likely source. This chain uses TRBV4-3 with TRBJ1-4, with D possibly TRBD1 on 6 matching bases. The germline CDR1 and CDR2 sequences are LGHNA and YSLEER. This CDR3 comprises 15 residues. CDR3 in DNA: TGCGCCAGTAGCCGTACGGGGGGCAATAATGAAAAACTGTTTTTA. It translates to CASSRTGGNNEKLFL.

With respect to this clonotype: An end of the junction differs from the germline gene, which may be a read error. The V and J genes are TRBV29-1 and TRBJ1-1; maybe TRBD1 (5 bases). The CDR3 sequence is 14 residues long. Germline-derived CDR1 and CDR2 are SQVTM and ANQGSEA. CDR3 sequence: CSVFSATRGTETYF. DNA for the CDR3: TGCAGCGTGTTTTCTGCGACCCGGGGCACTGAAACTTACTTT.

As for this clonotype: Mismatch with germline at one junction end may stem from a read error. The chain uses TRBV6-5 and TRBJ2-7; no firm D call. From germline, CDR1 is MNHEY and CDR2 SVGAGI. This CDR3 spans 11 amino acids. CDR3 in amino acids: CANSLGQKHYF. CDR3 sequence (DNA): TGTGCCAACAGTTTGGGCCAAAAGCATTACTTC.

This clonotype was picked up a small number of times. The chain couples TRBV20-1 to TRBJ2-1; TRBD2 matches at 11 bases. Germline values: CDR1 DFQATT, CDR2 SNEGSKA (reference sequence). J was trimmed by 6 bases and V by 8 bases; bases with no gene match: 12. The CDR3 extends over 15 amino acids. The CDR3 loop is CSTEAGTSGSNEQFF. CDR3 nucleotide sequence: TGCAGTACTGAAGCCGGGACTAGCGGCTCCAATGAGCAGTTCTTC.

In the case of this clonotype: Its ends do not fully match the called genes, so a read error is possible. The chain links TRBV6-1 to TRBJ2-3, with 8 bases lining up with TRBD2. Germline CDR1 is MNHNS and CDR2 is SASEGT. The CDR3 sequence is 20 residues long. Here the CDR3 reads CASCEAKFFGGGLSGDMQYF. The CDR3 coding sequence is TGTGCCAGCTGTGAAGCGAAATTTTTTGGCGGGGGGTTGTCTGGAGATATGCAGTATTTT.

As concerns this clonotype: An end of the junction differs from the germline gene, which may be a read error. V gene TRBV19 combines with J gene TRBJ2-2; the D gene is possibly TRBD2 (7 bases). Germline assignment: CDR1 LNHDA and CDR2 SQIVND (reference sequence). The CDR3 consists of 17 residues. The CDR3 region has the DNA TGTGCCAGTAGTAAGACTGCTTCTGGGGGGGCAACCGGGGAGCTGTTGTTT. As protein: CASSKTASGGATGELLF. Variable domain in full (rest from reference TRBV19 and TRBJ2-2): DGGITQSPKYLFRKEGQNVTLSCEQNLNHDAMYWYRQDPGQGLRLIYYSQIVNDFQKGDIAEGYSVSREKKESFPLTVTSAQKNPTAFYLCASSKTASGGATGELLFGEGSRLTVL.

The V gene is TRBV29-1, the J gene TRBJ2-7; 11 nucleotides match TRBD2. The CDR3 runs to 14 residues. Germline loops: CDR1 SQVTM, CDR2 ANQGSEA. After removal of 6 bases from V and 13 bases from J, the junction contained 17 bases not matched to a gene. CDR3 sequence: CSVGGTSGIYERYF. CDR3 nucleotides: TGCAGCGTGGGAGGGACTAGCGGAATCTACGAGCGATACTTC.

Turning to this clonotype: In this CDR3 the conserved last residue, phenylalanine or tryptophan, is missing, so a read error is likely. The DNA is omitted, as the CDR3 cannot be located on it reliably, and the CDR3 follows TCRdb's listing. The chain joins TRBV12-3 or TRBV12-4 to TRBJ1-5; the listed D gene, TRBD1, was not tested against the DNA. The CDR3 comprises 12 residues, both ends counted. CDR3 amino acids: CASSDRVQLHHV.

As regards this clonotype: Mismatch with germline at one junction end may stem from a read error. CDR3 DNA: TGCAGCGTGACCGACAGGCTCCAAGAGGCCCAATACTTC. It is translated as CSVTDRLQEAQYF. This chain connects TRBV29-1 to TRBJ2-5; D perhaps matches TRBD1 (6 bases). The CDR3 totals 13 residues. Per the germline V gene, CDR1 is SQVTM and CDR2 is ANQGSEA.

To note about this clonotype: A read error may produce the germline difference seen at one junction end. V is TRBV4-2 and J is TRBJ2-3; 8 bases align to TRBD2. The CDR3 has 15 amino acids. From germline, CDR1 is LGHNA and CDR2 YNFKEQ. The CDR3 reads CATSPVRGVADTQYF. The DNA of the CDR3 is TGTGCCACCAGCCCCGTGCGGGGGGTCGCAGATACGCAGTATTTT.

Concerning this clonotype: Sequence at one end of the junction differs from germline and may be a read error. V gene TRBV5-5 combines with J gene TRBJ1-1; a possible D gene is TRBD1 (6 bases). Per germline, CDR1 SGHKS and CDR2 YYEKEE (reference sequence). This CDR3 contains 16 residues. The CDR3 spells CASSLDGGDGRTEAFF. CDR3 DNA sequence: TGTGCCAGTAGCTTGGATGGGGGCGACGGACGCACTGAAGCTTTCTTT.

CDR3 residues: CSANDGQGTDTQYF. The CDR3 DNA sequence: TGCAGCGCAAACGACGGCCAGGGAACAGATACGCAGTATTTT. The rearrangement joins TRBV29-1 to TRBJ2-3, with TRBD1 as a possible D gene (5 bases). The CDR3 is 14 residues long. CDR1 SQVTM and CDR2 ANQGSEA come from the germline V gene. Deletions cut 7 bases from V and 3 bases from J, with 17 bases between.

A word on this clonotype: A much larger clone differs from this one at a single base, so this may be a read error. This sequence joins TRBV5-8 and TRBJ1-6; D may be TRBD1 (6 bases). CDR3 size: 16 residues. V lost 0 bases and J 9 bases, leaving 16 bases between the germline ends. From germline, CDR1 is SGHTS and CDR2 YDEGEE. The CDR3 coding sequence is TGTGCCAGCAGCTTGGTCAGGGGCCTGTTTTTTTCACCCCTCCACTTT. Translating it yields CASSLVRGLFFSPLHF. The full variable domain, with the rest looked up from reference TRBV5-8 and TRBJ1-6, is EAGVTQSPTHLIKTRGQQATLRCSPISGHTSVYWYQQALGLGLQFLLWYDEGEERNRGNFPPRFSGRQFPNYSSELNVNALELEDSALYLCASSLVRGLFFSPLHFGNGTRLTVT.

The J gene is TRBJ2-7, the V gene TRBV6-6; 9 bases are a match to TRBD1. J lost 8 bases, V lost 6 bases, and 14 bases had no gene match. Germline V lookup: CDR1 MNHNY, CDR2 SVGAGI (reference sequence). The CDR3 extends over 15 amino acids. In nucleotides, the CDR3 is TGTGCCAGCAGCCACCTGGAACAGGGGGCCCGGAAGCAGTACTTC. This codes for CASSHLEQGARKQYF.

With respect to this clonotype: The junction departs from the called germline gene at one end, perhaps through a read error. The V and J genes are TRBV29-1 and TRBJ1-2; the D is unclear. The CDR3 loop spans 14 amino acids. Looked up from germline, CDR1 is SQVTM and CDR2 is ANQGSEA. The CDR3 sequence is CSAEGGRANYGNTF. CDR3 nucleotides: TGCAGCGCCGAGGGAGGAAGGGCTAACTATGGCAACACCTTC.

Regarding this clonotype: Compared with germline, one end of the junction differs, possibly owing to a read error. The rearrangement links TRBV24-1 to TRBJ2-2; a weak D match, TRBD2 (6 bases). CDR1 is KGHDR, CDR2 SFDVKD, per germline. CDR3 length: 15 residues. CDR3 loop: CATRDLGGDTGELFF. CDR3 nucleotide sequence: TGTGCCACCAGAGACCTGGGAGGAGACACCGGGGAGCTATTTTTT.

Points on this clonotype: The final CDR3 position lacks the conserved phenylalanine or tryptophan, pointing to a likely read error. The DNA is left out, because the CDR3 cannot be placed on it with certainty; the CDR3 is given as TCRdb lists it. This chain links TRBV11-3 with TRBJ2-7; the table's D call, TRBD2, was not checked against the DNA. Germline-derived CDR1 and CDR2 are SGHNT and YENEEA. The CDR3 spans 15 residues, counting both ends. CDR3 amino acids: CASSRELAGSNEKYI.

Worth noting for this clonotype: A much bigger clone sits one base away, suggesting this may be a read error. The chain joins TRBV20-1 to TRBJ2-4; 10 nucleotides align to TRBD2. V lost 6 bases and J lost 7; bases outside the gene matches: 12. CDR3 length: 15 amino acids. Germline V gene sequence: CDR1 DFQATT, CDR2 SNEGSKA (reference sequence). CDR3 loop: CSARSSGGFRNIQYF. The CDR3 bases are TGCAGTGCACGGTCTAGCGGGGGATTCAGGAACATTCAGTACTTC.

Turning to this clonotype: Since a much larger clone is just one base distant, this may be a read error. The V gene is TRBV28, the J gene TRBJ2-1; D remains ambiguous. Germline CDR1 is MDHEN and CDR2 is SYDVKM. This CDR3 has 13 residues. V gave up 5 bases and J gave up 9 bases, with 14 bases separating them. In DNA, the CDR3 is TGTGCCAGCAGTCCTAGGTCTAGGAGTGAGCAGTTCTTC. This gives the protein CASSPRSRSEQFF.

About this clonotype: A read error may explain this, as a much larger clone is one base away. This rearrangement joins TRBV18 to TRBJ1-3, with a tentative D call TRBD1 (6 bases). The CDR3 covers 15 residues. CDR1 and CDR2 from the germline V gene are KGHSH and LQKENI. The CDR3 DNA reads as TGTGCCAGCTCACCACCGATGTTCAGGGGAAACATCATATATTTT. It translates to CASSPPMFRGNIIYF.

With regard to this clonotype: One end of the junction is discordant with germline, which a read error may explain. Here the CDR3 reads CASSSGSGQPSTDTKYF. CDR3 DNA sequence: TGTGCCAGCAGTTCGGGATCAGGGCAGCCTAGCACAGATACGAAGTATTTT. The chain employs TRBV6-2 or TRBV6-3 and TRBJ2-3, with D perhaps given as TRBD1 or TRBD2 (5 bases each). CDR1 and CDR2 (germline): MNHEY, SVGEGT. The CDR3 runs to 17 residues.